Given below is one T cell receptor beta chain in context. As yet, its antigen is unknown. Vbeta (60) and Jbeta (13) primers were used in the PCR. Profiled with immunoSEQ multiplex PCR; TCRdb holds only in-frame clones, not every one. Altogether roughly 130,000 clones are present, 74% being singletons, with the ten largest covering roughly 6%. The data originate from a study of cytomegalovirus exposure and HLA in healthy donors. Broader study findings: Rare sequences made up most TCRs, while some public TCRs were found in many donors.

The germline V gene has CDR1 SGHDT and CDR2 YYEEEE. The CDR3 is made up of 13 amino acids. The V and J ends lost 1 base and 8 bases respectively, with 9 bases between them. The chain combines TRBV5-6 with TRBJ2-2; the D is unclear. This TCR was recovered from a woman between 45 and 65 years old in good health and CMV-seropositive. The sequencing sample was made of PBMCs. The CDR3 sequence is CASSLSGPGELFF. CDR3 bases: TGTGCCAGCAGCTTGTCGGGTCCGGGGGAGCTGTTTTTT. Based on the CDR3 plus reference TRBV5-6 and TRBJ2-2, the full variable domain is DAGVTQSPTHLIKTRGQQVTLRCSPKSGHDTVSWYQQALGQGPQFIFQYYEEEERQRGNFPDRFSGHQFPNYSSELNVNALLLGDSALYLCASSLSGPGELFFGEGSRLTVL.